These 13 T cell receptor beta chains were all obtained from the same sample, sequenced in a study of blood T cell repertoires in COVID-19 (dated by TCRdb to about 2020). The library was generated by the immunoSEQ multiplex PCR assay. TCRdb obtained this table from immuneACCESS and retained in-frame rearrangements with V and J assigned. These tables miss some clones; where compared with another copy, unresolved V genes account for less than half of the shortfall, and the remainder is unexplained. This sample has about 150,000 clones in its table, and 75% to 90% of those were observed once. The top ten clonotypes cover around 2.9% of the sample. The sequenced material came from peripheral blood. These receptors were taken from a woman aged 60-70 years with active COVID-19.

V and J are TRBV7-2 and TRBJ1-2; D ambiguous. Per the germline V gene, CDR1 is SGHTA and CDR2 is FQGNSA. The CDR3 extends over 12 amino acids. V was clipped by 8 bases and J by 2 bases, with 9 bases between them. CDR3 DNA: TGTGCCAGCGAGGGAATAAACTATGGCTACACCTTC. It translates to CASEGINYGYTF.

Notes on this clone: Mismatch with germline at one junction end may stem from a read error. The J gene is TRBJ1-1, the V gene TRBV15; D gene uncertain. The CDR3 sequence is 15 residues long. The V gene's germline CDR1 is LNHNV and CDR2 YYDKDF (reference sequence). The CDR3 nucleotides read TGTGCCACCAGCAGAGAATACTTGCCGAACGCTGAAGCTTTCTTT. This codes for CATSREYLPNAEAFF.

The rearrangement uses TRBV6-2 or TRBV6-3 and TRBJ2-3, with 8 bases identical to TRBD2. The V gene's germline CDR1 is MNHEY and CDR2 SVGEGT. The CDR3 length is 14 residues. V trimming: 5 bases; J trimming: 2 bases; junction bases outside the gene matches: 3. The CDR3 spells CASSRTSPTDTQYF. The CDR3 DNA is TGTGCCAGCAGTCGGACTAGCCCCACAGATACGCAGTATTTT.

This clone was counted once. The same CDR3 is also encoded by other DNA sequences in this sample. V and J are TRBV7-6 and TRBJ1-1, with 12 positions matching TRBD1. The CDR3 has 15 residues. Germline V gene lookup returns CDR1 SGHVS and CDR2 FNYEAQ. V gave up 3 bases and J gave up 2 bases; unmatched junction bases: 1. The CDR3 reads CASSLGTGGNTEAFF. DNA of the CDR3: TGTGCCAGCAGCTTGGGGACAGGGGGCAACACTGAAGCTTTCTTT.

V gene TRBV27 combines with J gene TRBJ1-2; no reliable D call. The V gene lost 7 bases and the J gene lost 8 bases, with 14 bases spanning the gap. Germline assignment: CDR1 MNHEY and CDR2 SMNVEV (reference sequence). CDR3 length: 12 amino acids. CDR3 nucleotides: TGTGCCAGCACGGACTATCTTAACGGCTACACCTTC. It codes for CASTDYLNGYTF.

The chain has TRBV19 and TRBJ1-1; D not resolved. The CDR3 loop spans 15 amino acids. The V gene's germline CDR1 is LNHDA and CDR2 SQIVND (reference sequence). V shed 3 bases and J shed 2 bases, with 13 bases lying between them. In DNA form, the CDR3 reads TGTGCCAGTAGTATTGGTCAGGCAAGCAACACTGAAGCTTTCTTT. This encodes CASSIGQASNTEAFF.

Only a few counts were recorded for this clone. The V and J genes are TRBV6-5 and TRBJ1-4; 10 bases align to TRBD1. Germline assignment: CDR1 MNHEY and CDR2 SVGAGI. CDR3 size: 14 residues. Germline trimming cut 7 bases from V and 5 bases from J; bases unmatched to any gene: 4. The CDR3 sequence: CASTGTGENEKLFF. DNA of the CDR3: TGTGCCAGCACGGGGACAGGGGAGAATGAAAAACTGTTTTTT.

J is TRBJ2-5 and V is TRBV28; 11 nucleotides agree with TRBD2. Trimming cost V 5 bases and J 4 bases; bases outside gene matches: 6. Germline values: CDR1 MDHEN, CDR2 SYDVKM. CDR3 size: 15 residues. The CDR3 DNA reads as TGTGCCAGCAGTGGGCTAGCGGGAGGAGGAGAGACCCAGTACTTC. Translated, it gives CASSGLAGGGETQYF. Filled out from reference TRBV28 and TRBJ2-5, the complete variable domain reads DVKVTQSSRYLVKRTGEKVFLECVQDMDHENMFWYRQDPGLGLRLIYFSYDVKMKEKGDIPEGYSVSREKKERFSLILESASTNQTSMYLCASSGLAGGGETQYFGPGTRLLVL.

The chain employs TRBV19 and TRBJ1-4; TRBD1 might be the D (5 bases). The length of the CDR3 is 16 residues. V shed 4 bases and J shed 3 bases, with 15 bases lying between them. The germline gives CDR1 LNHDA, CDR2 SQIVND (reference sequence). CDR3 amino acids: CASSKRQGASNEKLFF. As DNA, the CDR3 is TGTGCCAGTAGTAAGAGGCAGGGCGCTTCTAATGAAAAACTGTTTTTT.

This chain connects TRBV5-8 to TRBJ1-6, with D possibly matching TRBD1 (5 bases). Between the trimmed V and J ends, which lost 3 bases and 8 bases, there was a span of 9 bases. From germline, CDR1 is SGHTS and CDR2 YDEGEE. This CDR3 has 13 amino acids. The DNA of the CDR3 is TGTGCCAGCAGCTCCGACAGTCATTCACCCCTCCACTTT. Its translation: CASSSDSHSPLHF.

This sequence joins TRBV5-6 and TRBJ1-3, with D possibly TRBD1 on 6 matching bases. The V and J ends lost 1 base and 3 bases respectively, with 17 bases between them. Looked up from germline, CDR1 is SGHDT and CDR2 is YYEEEE. This CDR3 has 17 amino acids. CDR3 residues: CASSLPGRGASGNTIYF. The CDR3 DNA is TGTGCCAGCAGCTTGCCTGGTCGGGGGGCAAGTGGAAACACCATATATTTT.

The gene calls are TRBV5-1 and TRBJ2-5; weak D call: TRBD1 (5 bases). Germline V lookup: CDR1 SGHRS, CDR2 YFSETQ. Trimming took off 0 bases at V and 5 bases at J, with 14 bases between the two ends. The CDR3 extends over 15 amino acids. The CDR3 is CASSLAVGHSETQYF. In DNA form, the CDR3 reads TGCGCCAGCAGCTTGGCGGTTGGACACTCGGAGACCCAGTACTTC.

The genes are TRBV28 and TRBJ2-3; 12 bases are shared with TRBD2. The CDR3 length is 18 residues. Germline V gene sequence: CDR1 MDHEN, CDR2 SYDVKM. J was trimmed by 2 bases and V by 7 bases; bases with no gene match: 13. The CDR3: CASTTGLAGLGPTDTQYF. The DNA of the CDR3 is TGTGCCAGCACCACGGGACTAGCGGGTTTGGGGCCCACAGATACGCAGTATTTT.